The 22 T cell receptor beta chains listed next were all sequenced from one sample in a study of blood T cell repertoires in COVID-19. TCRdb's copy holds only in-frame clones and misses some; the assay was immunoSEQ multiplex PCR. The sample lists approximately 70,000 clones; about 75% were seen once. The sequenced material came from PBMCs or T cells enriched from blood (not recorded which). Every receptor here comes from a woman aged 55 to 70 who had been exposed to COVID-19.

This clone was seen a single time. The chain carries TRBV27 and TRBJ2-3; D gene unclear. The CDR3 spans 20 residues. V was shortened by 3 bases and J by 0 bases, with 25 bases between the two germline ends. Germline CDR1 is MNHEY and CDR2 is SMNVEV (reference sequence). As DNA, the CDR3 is TGTGCCAGCAGTTTCGAGCCCATCTTTTTAAGTAGCTCTAGCACAGATACGCAGTATTTT. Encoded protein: CASSFEPIFLSSSSTDTQYF.

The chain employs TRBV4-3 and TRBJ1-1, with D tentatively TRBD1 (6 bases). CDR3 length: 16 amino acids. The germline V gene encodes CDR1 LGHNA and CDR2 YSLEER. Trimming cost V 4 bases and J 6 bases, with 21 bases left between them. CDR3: CASSRNGGGGYSEAFF. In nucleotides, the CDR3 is TGCGCCAGCAGCCGCAACGGGGGGGGCGGATACTCTGAAGCTTTCTTT.

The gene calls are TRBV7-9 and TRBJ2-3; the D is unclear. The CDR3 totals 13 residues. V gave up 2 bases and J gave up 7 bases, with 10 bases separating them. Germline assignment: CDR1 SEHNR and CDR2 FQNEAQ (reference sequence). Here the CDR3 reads CASSLTALNTQYF. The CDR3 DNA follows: TGTGCCAGCAGCTTAACAGCCTTGAATACGCAGTATTTT.

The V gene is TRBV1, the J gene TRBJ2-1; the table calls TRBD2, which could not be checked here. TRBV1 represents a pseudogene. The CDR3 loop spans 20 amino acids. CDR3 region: CTSSQVSGLAGSSSYNEQFF. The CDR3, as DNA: TGCACCAGCAGCCAAGTCTCGGGACTAGCGGGATCGAGCTCCTACAATGAGCAGTTCTTC.

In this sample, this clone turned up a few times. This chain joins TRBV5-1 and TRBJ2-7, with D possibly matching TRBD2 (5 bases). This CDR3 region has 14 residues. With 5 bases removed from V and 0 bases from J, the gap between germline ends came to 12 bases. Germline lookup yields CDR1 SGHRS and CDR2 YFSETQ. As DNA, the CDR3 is TGCGCCAGCAGTCTACAGAGGGTCTCCTACGAGCAGTACTTC. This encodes CASSLQRVSYEQYF.

The CDR3 spells CAWSPGPTEAFF. The DNA of the CDR3 is TGTGCCTGGAGTCCAGGGCCGACTGAAGCTTTCTTT. The rearrangement links TRBV30 to TRBJ1-1, with D perhaps matching TRBD1 (5 bases). The CDR3 totals 12 residues. CDR1 is GTSNPN, CDR2 SVGIG, per germline (reference sequence). V was shortened by 2 bases and J by 5 bases, with 9 bases between the two germline ends. Full variable domain (rest looked up from reference TRBV30 and TRBJ1-1): SQTIHQWPATLVQPVGSPLSLECTVEGTSNPNLYWYRQAAGRGLQLLFYSVGIGQISSEVPQNLSASRPQDRQFILSSKKLLLSDSGFYLCAWSPGPTEAFFGQGTRLTVV.

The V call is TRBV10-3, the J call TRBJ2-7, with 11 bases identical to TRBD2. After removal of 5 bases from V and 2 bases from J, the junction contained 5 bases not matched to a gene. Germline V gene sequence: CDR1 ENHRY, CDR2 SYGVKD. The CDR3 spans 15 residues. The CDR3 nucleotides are TGTGCCATCAGTAGATTAGCGGGAGGGACCTACGAGCAGTACTTC. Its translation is CAISRLAGGTYEQYF.

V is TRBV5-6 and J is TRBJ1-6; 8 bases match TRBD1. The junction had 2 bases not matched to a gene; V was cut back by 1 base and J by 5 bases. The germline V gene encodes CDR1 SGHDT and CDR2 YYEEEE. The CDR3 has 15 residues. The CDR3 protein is CASSLRTGHNSPLHF. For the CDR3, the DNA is TGTGCCAGCAGCTTGAGGACAGGGCATAATTCACCCCTCCACTTT.

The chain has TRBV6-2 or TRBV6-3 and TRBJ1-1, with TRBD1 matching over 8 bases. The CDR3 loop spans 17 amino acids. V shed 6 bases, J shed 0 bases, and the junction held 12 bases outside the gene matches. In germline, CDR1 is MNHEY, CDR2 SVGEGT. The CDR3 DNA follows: TGTGCCAGCAGCCAGACAGGGGCGAACTTCATGAACACTGAAGCTTTCTTT. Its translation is CASSQTGANFMNTEAFF.

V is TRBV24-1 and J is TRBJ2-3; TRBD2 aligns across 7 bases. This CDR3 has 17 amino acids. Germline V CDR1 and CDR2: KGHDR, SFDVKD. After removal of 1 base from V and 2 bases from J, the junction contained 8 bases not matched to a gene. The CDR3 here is CATSDFRRGGNTDTQYF. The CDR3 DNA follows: TGTGCCACCAGTGATTTCCGTCGCGGGGGAAACACAGATACGCAGTATTTT.

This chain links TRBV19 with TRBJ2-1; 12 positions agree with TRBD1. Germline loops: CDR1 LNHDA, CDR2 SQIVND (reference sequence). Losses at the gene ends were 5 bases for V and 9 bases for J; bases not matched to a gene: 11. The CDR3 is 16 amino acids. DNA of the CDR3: TGTGCCAGTAGTCCCCTCCGGGACAGGGGGCGGGCTGAGCAGTTCTTC. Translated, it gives CASSPLRDRGRAEQFF. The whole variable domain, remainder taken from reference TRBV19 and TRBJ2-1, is DGGITQSPKYLFRKEGQNVTLSCEQNLNHDAMYWYRQDPGQGLRLIYYSQIVNDFQKGDIAEGYSVSREKKESFPLTVTSAQKNPTAFYLCASSPLRDRGRAEQFFGPGTRLTVL.

The CDR3 reads CATSDPGHLTGELFF. The CDR3 DNA is TGTGCCACCAGTGATCCCGGACACCTAACCGGGGAGCTGTTTTTT. The chain joins TRBV24-1 to TRBJ2-2; TRBD1 might be the D (5 bases). The CDR3 has 15 residues. Trimming pared 3 bases from V and 5 bases from J, leaving 12 bases between. Germline lookup yields CDR1 KGHDR and CDR2 SFDVKD.

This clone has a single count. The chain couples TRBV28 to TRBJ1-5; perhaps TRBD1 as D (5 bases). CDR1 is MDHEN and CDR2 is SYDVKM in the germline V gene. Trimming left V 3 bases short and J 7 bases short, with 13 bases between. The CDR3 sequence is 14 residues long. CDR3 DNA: TGTGCCAGCAGTTTTTCCAGGGCTTCCCAGCCCCAGCATTTT. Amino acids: CASSFSRASQPQHF.

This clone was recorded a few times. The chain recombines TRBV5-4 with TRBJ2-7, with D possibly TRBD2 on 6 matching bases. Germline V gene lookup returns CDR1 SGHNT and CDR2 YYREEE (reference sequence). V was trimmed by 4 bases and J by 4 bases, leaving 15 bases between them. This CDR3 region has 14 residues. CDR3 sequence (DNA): TGTGCCAGCAGCGTGACTAGTCAGGATTACGAGCAGTACTTC. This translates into CASSVTSQDYEQYF. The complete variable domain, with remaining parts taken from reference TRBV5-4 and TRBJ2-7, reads ETGVTQSPTHLIKTRGQQVTLRCSSQSGHNTVSWYQQALGQGPQFIFQYYREEENGRGNFPPRFSGLQFPNYSSELNVNALELDDSALYLCASSVTSQDYEQYFGPGTRLTVT.

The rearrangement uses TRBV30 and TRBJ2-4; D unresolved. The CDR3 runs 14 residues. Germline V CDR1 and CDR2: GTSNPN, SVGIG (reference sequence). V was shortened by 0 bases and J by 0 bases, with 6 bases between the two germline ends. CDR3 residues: CAWSVPLAKNIQYF. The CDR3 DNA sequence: TGTGCCTGGAGTGTACCACTAGCCAAAAACATTCAGTACTTC.

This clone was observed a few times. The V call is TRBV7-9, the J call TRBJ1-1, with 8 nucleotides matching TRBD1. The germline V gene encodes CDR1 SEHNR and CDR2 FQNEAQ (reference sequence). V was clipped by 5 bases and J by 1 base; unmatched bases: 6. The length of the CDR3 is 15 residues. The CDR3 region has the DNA TGTGCCAGCAGCCGAGGACAGGGACGGAACACTGAAGCTTTCTTT. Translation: CASSRGQGRNTEAFF.

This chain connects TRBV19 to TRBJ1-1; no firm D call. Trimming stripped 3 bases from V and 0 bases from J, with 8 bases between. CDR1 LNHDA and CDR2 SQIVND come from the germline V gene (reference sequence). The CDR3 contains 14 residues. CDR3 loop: CASSMNGMNTEAFF. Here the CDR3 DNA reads TGTGCCAGTAGTATGAACGGGATGAACACTGAAGCTTTCTTT.

The CDR3 DNA reads as TGTGCCAGTAGTAGACCCGGGACACTTTTCAATGAGCAGTTCTTC. It codes for CASSRPGTLFNEQFF. The gene calls are TRBV19 and TRBJ2-1, with a tentative D call TRBD1 (6 bases). The CDR3 runs 15 residues. The germline gives CDR1 LNHDA, CDR2 SQIVND (reference sequence). V shed 4 bases and J shed 6 bases, with 16 bases lying between them.

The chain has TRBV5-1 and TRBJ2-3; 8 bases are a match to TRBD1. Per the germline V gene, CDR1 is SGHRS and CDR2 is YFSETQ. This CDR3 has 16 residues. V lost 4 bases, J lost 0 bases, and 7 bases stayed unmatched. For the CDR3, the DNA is TGCGCCAGCAGCCCACTTCAGGGGGCTAGCACAGATACGCAGTATTTT. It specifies CASSPLQGASTDTQYF.

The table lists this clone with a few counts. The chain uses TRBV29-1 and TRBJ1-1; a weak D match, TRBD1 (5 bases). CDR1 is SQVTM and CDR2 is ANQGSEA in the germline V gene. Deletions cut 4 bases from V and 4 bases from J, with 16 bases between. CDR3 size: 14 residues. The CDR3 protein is CSVGKGAGVTEAFF. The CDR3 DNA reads TGCAGCGTTGGGAAAGGGGCTGGGGTCACTGAAGCTTTCTTT. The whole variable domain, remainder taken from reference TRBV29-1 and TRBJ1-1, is SAVISQKPSRDICQRGTSLTIQCQVDSQVTMMFWYRQQPGQSLTLIATANQGSEATYESGFVIDKFPISRPNLTFSTLTVSNMSPEDSSIYLCSVGKGAGVTEAFFGQGTRLTVV.

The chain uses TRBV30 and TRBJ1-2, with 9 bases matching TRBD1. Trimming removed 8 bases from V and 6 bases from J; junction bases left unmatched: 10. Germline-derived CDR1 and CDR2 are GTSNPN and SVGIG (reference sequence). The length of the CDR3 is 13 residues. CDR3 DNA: TGTGCCAGGCAGGGGCGGACAGGGGATGGCTACACCTTC. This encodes CARQGRTGDGYTF.

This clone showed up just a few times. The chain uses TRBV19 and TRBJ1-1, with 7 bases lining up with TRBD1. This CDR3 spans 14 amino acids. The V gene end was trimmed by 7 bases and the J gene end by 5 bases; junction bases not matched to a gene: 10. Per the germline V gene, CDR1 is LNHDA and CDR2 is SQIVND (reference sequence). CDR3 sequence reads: CASTPTGLVTEAFF. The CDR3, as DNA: TGTGCCAGTACCCCGACAGGGTTGGTGACTGAAGCTTTCTTT.